Each of the 30 T cell receptor beta chains below was sequenced from the same sample in a study of T cell responses to AZD1222 COVID-19 vaccine. Sequencing was performed with immunoSEQ multiplex PCR; in TCRdb, only in-frame clones are kept and a portion is missing. This table has around 78,000 clones, roughly 80% appearing once. Sequences were derived from peripheral blood, sampled on day 0 of AZD1222 vaccination. All receptors derive from an adult in good health.

This chain links TRBV25-1 with TRBJ1-1; 7 positions agree with TRBD1. In germline, CDR1 is MGHDK, CDR2 SYGVNS. The CDR3 has 13 residues. Trimming at V came to 7 bases and at J to 7 bases, leaving 9 bases not matched to a gene. The CDR3 region is CASKGQGEGEAFF. CDR3 bases: TGTGCCAGCAAGGGGCAGGGGGAGGGTGAAGCTTTCTTT.

The chain joins TRBV5-4 to TRBJ2-2, with TRBD2 as a possible D gene (6 bases). The CDR3 runs 15 residues. V was trimmed by 1 base and J by 7 bases, leaving 14 bases between them. From germline, CDR1 is SGHNT and CDR2 YYREEE (reference sequence). The CDR3, as DNA: TGTGCCAGCAGCTTGAATGGGGGGTTAGGCGGGGAGCTGTTTTTT. This gives the protein CASSLNGGLGGELFF.

The J gene is TRBJ1-5, the V gene TRBV9; 7 bases match TRBD1. J lost 2 bases, V lost 3 bases, and 5 bases had no gene match. The germline V gene encodes CDR1 SGDLS and CDR2 YYNGEE. The CDR3 length is 15 residues. The CDR3, as DNA: TGTGCCAGCAGCGCCACAGACAGGGGCAATCAGCCCCAGCATTTT. Amino acids: CASSATDRGNQPQHF.

This sequence joins TRBV9 and TRBJ2-1; 7 nucleotides agree with TRBD1. Germline CDR1 SGDLS, CDR2 YYNGEE. The J segment lost 4 bases and the V segment lost 0 bases, leaving 7 bases of the junction unmatched. The CDR3 is 16 residues long. For the CDR3, the DNA is TGTGCCAGCAGCGTAGCGGGGCAGGGGGTTTACAATGAGCAGTTCTTC. Residues: CASSVAGQGVYNEQFF.

The CDR3 is CASSLVGQAYEQYF. In DNA form, the CDR3 reads TGTGCCAGCAGCTTAGTAGGACAGGCCTACGAGCAGTACTTC. V usage is TRBV7-8 and J usage is TRBJ2-7; TRBD1 agrees at 7 bases. Trimming took 1 base from V and 2 from J; bases not matched to a gene: 2. Germline CDR1 reads SGHVS; CDR2 reads FQNEAQ. This CDR3 contains 14 residues.

V is TRBV27 and J is TRBJ1-2, with a weak D call TRBD1 (5 bases). The CDR3 is made up of 15 amino acids. The V and J ends lost 5 bases and 0 bases respectively, with 13 bases between them. Germline loops: CDR1 MNHEY, CDR2 SMNVEV (reference sequence). The CDR3 sequence: CASSRGVGPNYGYTF. The CDR3 coding sequence is TGTGCCAGCAGTCGGGGGGTCGGGCCTAACTATGGCTACACCTTC.

The gene calls are TRBV6-1 and TRBJ2-7, with no clear D. The V gene's germline CDR1 is MNHNS and CDR2 SASEGT. The CDR3 sequence is 14 residues long. The germline V and J ends were trimmed by 0 bases and 3 bases, with 9 bases remaining between them. In nucleotides, the CDR3 is TGTGCCAGCAGTGAAGCGCTGGTCAACTACGAGCAGTACTTC. Translation gives CASSEALVNYEQYF.

The chain's CDR3 is CASSKSGVQETQYF. The CDR3 bases are TGTGCCAGCAGCAAGAGCGGGGTCCAAGAGACCCAGTACTTC. This rearrangement joins TRBV7-9 to TRBJ2-5; TRBD2 matches at 7 bases. The junction had 4 bases not matched to a gene; V was cut back by 5 bases and J by 1 base. The CDR3 is made up of 14 amino acids. Germline V lookup: CDR1 SEHNR, CDR2 FQNEAQ (reference sequence).

This clone came up a few times. The chain uses TRBV9 and TRBJ2-1, with D hard to call. The CDR3 has 14 amino acids. V lost 0 bases, J lost 2 bases, and 6 bases lay in between. Germline CDR1 reads SGDLS; CDR2 reads YYNGEE. The CDR3 region has the DNA TGTGCCAGCAGCGTAGGCGGAGCCTACAATGAGCAGTTCTTC. Protein product: CASSVGGAYNEQFF.

This clone showed up just a few times. The V and J genes are TRBV7-2 and TRBJ1-1; D unresolved. Germline CDR1 reads SGHTA; CDR2 reads FQGNSA. Trimming left V 5 bases short and J 0 bases short, with 10 bases between. The CDR3 sequence is 14 residues long. CDR3 loop: CASSPEGLNTEAFF. Written as DNA, the CDR3 is TGTGCCAGCAGCCCAGAAGGATTGAACACTGAAGCTTTCTTT.

This clone showed up just a few times. The chain joins TRBV7-6 to TRBJ2-3; perhaps TRBD2 as D (5 bases). The CDR3 has 16 amino acids. Trimming removed 1 base from V and 2 bases from J, with 13 bases in between. Germline V gene sequence: CDR1 SGHVS, CDR2 FNYEAQ. The CDR3 DNA follows: TGTGCCAGCAGCTTAGTTTCGGGGTCTACCACAGATACGCAGTATTTT. This translates into CASSLVSGSTTDTQYF. The full variable domain, completed using reference TRBV7-6 and TRBJ2-3, is GAGVSQSPRYKVTKRGQDVALRCDPISGHVSLYWYRQALGQGPEFLTYFNYEAQQDKSGLPNDRFSAERPEGSISTLTIQRTEQRDSAMYRCASSLVSGSTTDTQYFGPGTRLTVL.

The chain carries TRBV7-9 and TRBJ1-3; D is unclear. Trimming cost V 2 bases and J 3 bases, with 11 bases left between them. The V gene's germline CDR1 is SEHNR and CDR2 FQNEAQ (reference sequence). This CDR3 comprises 15 residues. This CDR3 is CASSLNTNSGNTIYF. Here the CDR3 DNA reads TGTGCCAGCAGCTTAAACACCAACAGTGGAAACACCATATATTTT.

The chain has TRBV14 and TRBJ2-7, with TRBD1 identical over 12 bases. V shed 1 base and J 2 bases; nucleotides not matched to a gene: 6. The germline CDR1 and CDR2 sequences are SGHDN and FVKESK. The CDR3 is 17 amino acids. CDR3 DNA: TGTGCCAGCAGCCAAGCCAGAGGGACAGGGGGCGCCTACGAGCAGTACTTC. This sequence encodes CASSQARGTGGAYEQYF.

The V call is TRBV6-5, the J call TRBJ2-2, with 7 bases lining up with TRBD1. Germline CDR1 reads MNHEY; CDR2 reads SVGAGI. The trim removed 6 bases at V and 5 bases at J, leaving 3 bases unmatched. The length of the CDR3 is 13 residues. The CDR3 here is CASSNRGTGELFF. The CDR3 nucleotides read TGTGCCAGCAGCAACAGGGGTACCGGGGAGCTGTTTTTT.

This chain joins TRBV24-1 and TRBJ2-1; TRBD2 agrees at 8 bases. The V gene's germline CDR1 is KGHDR and CDR2 SFDVKD. The CDR3 totals 15 residues. V shed 5 bases and J 6 bases; nucleotides not matched to a gene: 8. The CDR3 region has the DNA TGTGCCACCAGTGGGAGCGGGAGCCTAGGCAATGAGCAGTTCTTC. Translating it yields CATSGSGSLGNEQFF.

This chain uses TRBV3-1 (or the pseudogene TRBV3-2) with TRBJ1-4, with D possibly TRBD1 on 6 matching bases. The CDR3 has 16 amino acids. V lost 2 bases and J lost 5, with 15 bases in between. CDR1 is LGHDT, CDR2 YNNKEL, per germline (reference sequence). DNA for the CDR3: TGTGCCAGCAGCCAACTTCGGTTCGGACAGAATGAAAAACTGTTTTTT. Amino acid sequence: CASSQLRFGQNEKLFF.

The genes are TRBV6-5 and TRBJ1-5; D unresolved. V was shortened by 6 bases and J by 6 bases, with 12 bases between the two germline ends. Per the germline V gene, CDR1 is MNHEY and CDR2 is SVGAGI. This CDR3 contains 13 residues. CDR3 coding DNA: TGTGCCAGCAGCAAGAGCGTGCGTCAGCCCCAGCATTTT. It encodes CASSKSVRQPQHF.

The sample holds a few counts of this clone. The chain combines TRBV6-4 with TRBJ2-1; TRBD1 matches 8 bases. Germline loops: CDR1 MRHNA, CDR2 SNTAGT. Unmatched junction bases numbered 5, after V lost 4 bases and J lost 6 bases. This CDR3 comprises 14 residues. CDR3 amino acids: CASSVTGGSNEQFF. DNA of the CDR3: TGTGCCAGCAGTGTCACAGGGGGGAGCAATGAGCAGTTCTTC.

The V call is TRBV6-5, the J call TRBJ1-2; D is unclear. V lost 6 bases to trimming and J lost 5 bases, with 16 bases between them. The CDR3 spans 14 residues. Germline CDR1 reads MNHEY; CDR2 reads SVGAGI. This CDR3 is CASRALAGWYGYTF. The CDR3 coding sequence is TGTGCCAGCAGGGCCCTGGCGGGTTGGTATGGCTACACCTTC.

The gene calls are TRBV9 and TRBJ1-4; D gene ambiguous. Trimming took off 0 bases at V and 7 bases at J, with 10 bases between the two ends. Germline-derived CDR1 and CDR2 are SGDLS and YYNGEE. This CDR3 is built from 14 residues. The CDR3 nucleotides are TGTGCCAGCAGCGTAGGGGCAGGAGGTGAAAAACTGTTTTTT. It codes for CASSVGAGGEKLFF.

The CDR3 DNA sequence: TGTGCCAGCAGCGGCGGGACAGGGGCGTACGAGCAGTACTTC. It codes for CASSGGTGAYEQYF. The chain links TRBV3-1 (or the pseudogene TRBV3-2) to TRBJ2-7; TRBD1 agrees at 10 bases. CDR1 is LGHDT and CDR2 is YNNKEL in the germline V gene (reference sequence). V shed 5 bases, J shed 4 bases, and the junction held 5 bases outside the gene matches. There are 14 residues in the CDR3.

The CDR3 DNA is TGTGCCAGCAGCTTAGAGGGGCAGCTATTGAATCAGCCCCAGCATTTT. Residues: CASSLEGQLLNQPQHF. The rearrangement joins TRBV13 to TRBJ1-5; a possible D gene is TRBD1 (5 bases). Germline V CDR1 and CDR2: PRHDT, FYEKMQ (reference sequence). This CDR3 comprises 16 residues. Trimming removed 1 base at V and 4 bases at J, with 14 bases between. The whole variable domain, remainder taken from reference TRBV13 and TRBJ1-5, is AAGVIQSPRHLIKEKRETATLKCYPIPRHDTVYWYQQGPGQDPQFLISFYEKMQSDKGSIPDRFSAQQFSDYHSELNMSSLELGDSALYFCASSLEGQLLNQPQHFGDGTRLSIL.

The V gene is TRBV12-3 or TRBV12-4, the J gene TRBJ1-1; D not certain. The CDR3 extends over 12 amino acids. V lost 6 bases, J lost 6 bases, and 11 bases lay in between. The CDR3 nucleotides read TGTGCCAGCAGCCCCGGCTTCGCTGAAGCTTTCTTT. Amino acids: CASSPGFAEAFF.

As DNA, the CDR3 is TGTGCCAGCAGCTTAGCCCCGGGGGTCAGTGGCAATGAGCAGTTCTTC. Residues: CASSLAPGVSGNEQFF. This chain connects TRBV7-2 to TRBJ2-1; a weak D match, TRBD2 (6 bases). The CDR3 has 16 amino acids. The V gene lost 0 bases and the J gene lost 6 bases, with 15 bases spanning the gap. Germline values: CDR1 SGHTA, CDR2 FQGNSA.

The chain carries TRBV5-1 and TRBJ1-4; D uncertain. Germline-derived CDR1 and CDR2 are SGHRS and YFSETQ. The length of the CDR3 is 16 residues. The V end was cut by 0 bases, the J end by 0 bases, with 9 bases between. The CDR3 DNA reads as TGCGCCAGCAGCTTGGGCCAGGTCGCAACTAATGAAAAACTGTTTTTT. This gives the protein CASSLGQVATNEKLFF.

The chain combines TRBV25-1 with TRBJ1-1, with TRBD1 matching over 8 bases. The V gene end was trimmed by 10 bases and the J gene end by 3 bases; junction bases not matched to a gene: 10. The CDR3 runs to 14 residues. Germline values: CDR1 MGHDK, CDR2 SYGVNS. The CDR3 DNA reads TGTGCCACCACCGACCGGACAGGGTACACTGAAGCTTTCTTT. It is translated as CATTDRTGYTEAFF.

The rearrangement links TRBV27 to TRBJ1-5, with 7 bases lining up with TRBD1. CDR1 is MNHEY, CDR2 SMNVEV, per germline (reference sequence). The CDR3 consists of 14 residues. V shed 6 bases, J shed 6 bases, and the junction held 8 bases outside the gene matches. DNA for the CDR3: TGTGCCAGCAGACAAACAGGGGCCGGTCAGCCCCAGCATTTT. It specifies CASRQTGAGQPQHF.

This clone was seen only once. CDR3 in amino acids: CASSILAGQSTDTQYF. CDR3 in DNA: TGTGCCAGCAGCATCTTAGCGGGCCAAAGCACAGATACGCAGTATTTT. V gene TRBV7-6 combines with J gene TRBJ2-3; 7 bases are shared with TRBD2. J was trimmed by 0 bases and V by 5 bases; bases with no gene match: 8. CDR1 and CDR2 (germline): SGHVS, FNYEAQ. This CDR3 has 16 residues.

The V gene is TRBV25-1, the J gene TRBJ1-1; D is undetermined. Germline values: CDR1 MGHDK, CDR2 SYGVNS. The CDR3 consists of 14 residues. Trimming removed 3 bases at V and 0 bases at J, with 8 bases between. The CDR3 sequence: CASSEGAVNTEAFF. CDR3 nucleotide sequence: TGTGCCAGCAGTGAGGGTGCAGTGAACACTGAAGCTTTCTTT.

The table lists this clone with a few counts. The V gene is TRBV25-1, the J gene TRBJ2-1; the match to TRBD1 covers 8 bases. Trimming at V came to 3 bases and at J to 5 bases, leaving 12 bases not matched to a gene. The germline CDR1 and CDR2 sequences are MGHDK and SYGVNS. This CDR3 is 17 amino acids long. CDR3 loop: CASSDPRTGFPDNEQFF. The DNA for the CDR3 is TGTGCCAGCAGTGACCCCCGGACAGGGTTTCCGGACAATGAGCAGTTCTTC.